One and the same sample provided the 6 T cell receptor beta chains below, sequenced in a study of T cell responses to AZD1222 COVID-19 vaccine. The protocol was immunoSEQ multiplex PCR, while the TCRdb copy is restricted to in-frame clones and leaves out a portion. The sample comprises around 100,000 clones, 85% to 95% of which are singletons, and 1.7% rests with the top ten. The sequencing here drew on peripheral blood, taken on day 0 of AZD1222 vaccination. These receptor sequences come from an adult in good health.

This sequence joins TRBV19 and TRBJ2-2; D not certain. Looked up from germline, CDR1 is LNHDA and CDR2 is SQIVND (reference sequence). The CDR3 runs 14 residues. Trimming pared 2 bases from V and 3 bases from J, leaving 7 bases between. For the CDR3, the DNA is TGTGCCAGTAGTATAACCAGCCACACCGGGGAGCTGTTTTTT. It codes for CASSITSHTGELFF.

The genes are TRBV5-4 and TRBJ1-5; D is uncertain. Germline V lookup: CDR1 SGHNT, CDR2 YYREEE (reference sequence). Trimming took 0 bases from V and 8 from J, leaving 9 bases between them. The CDR3 runs to 13 residues. The chain's CDR3 is CASSLGEREPQHF. The DNA for the CDR3 is TGTGCCAGCAGCTTGGGGGAAAGAGAGCCCCAGCATTTT.

J is TRBJ1-1 and V is TRBV5-1, with a tentative D call TRBD1 (5 bases). This CDR3 is built from 14 residues. V was shortened by 0 bases and J by 8 bases, with 14 bases between the two germline ends. The germline CDR1 and CDR2 sequences are SGHRS and YFSETQ. CDR3 amino acids: CASSLAWTSGEAFF. For the CDR3, the DNA is TGCGCCAGCAGCTTGGCCTGGACATCCGGGGAAGCTTTCTTT.

This clone was found a few times. V is TRBV5-1 and J is TRBJ1-6, with D perhaps TRBD1 (6 bases). The CDR3 is 17 residues long. V lost 7 bases to trimming and J lost 5 bases, with 22 bases between them. The germline CDR1 and CDR2 sequences are SGHRS and YFSETQ. In DNA form, the CDR3 reads TGCGCCAGCTCCGGTGGGCAGGGGCTGGTCGATAATTCACCCCTCCACTTT. Protein sequence: CASSGGQGLVDNSPLHF.

V usage is TRBV2 and J usage is TRBJ1-6; TRBD1 is a possible D gene (5 bases). The germline CDR1 and CDR2 sequences are SNHLY and FYNNEI. The V end lost 3 bases, the J end lost 6 bases, and 12 bases lay between the germline ends. The CDR3 has 15 amino acids. CDR3 loop: CASSDGQGGNSPLHF. The CDR3 DNA follows: TGTGCCAGCAGTGACGGTCAGGGAGGTAATTCACCCCTCCACTTT.

The chain is built from TRBV5-4 and TRBJ2-3; D might be TRBD2 (5 bases). V was cut by 4 bases and J by 0 bases, with 9 bases left in between. The CDR3 runs to 14 residues. Germline loops: CDR1 SGHNT, CDR2 YYREEE (reference sequence). The CDR3 is CASSIRGSTDTQYF. CDR3 bases: TGTGCCAGCAGCATACGGGGAAGCACAGATACGCAGTATTTT.